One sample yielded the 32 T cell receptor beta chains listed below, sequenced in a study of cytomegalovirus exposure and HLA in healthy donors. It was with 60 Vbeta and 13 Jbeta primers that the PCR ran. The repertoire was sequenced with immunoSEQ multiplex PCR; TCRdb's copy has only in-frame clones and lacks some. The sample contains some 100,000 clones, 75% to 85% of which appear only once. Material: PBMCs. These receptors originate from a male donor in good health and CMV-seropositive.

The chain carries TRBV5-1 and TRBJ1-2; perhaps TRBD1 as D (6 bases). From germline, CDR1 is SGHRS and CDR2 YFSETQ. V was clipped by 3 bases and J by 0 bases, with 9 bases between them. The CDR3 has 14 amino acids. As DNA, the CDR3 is TGCGCCAGCAGCTCTACAGGGTCTAACTATGGCTACACCTTC. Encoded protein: CASSSTGSNYGYTF.

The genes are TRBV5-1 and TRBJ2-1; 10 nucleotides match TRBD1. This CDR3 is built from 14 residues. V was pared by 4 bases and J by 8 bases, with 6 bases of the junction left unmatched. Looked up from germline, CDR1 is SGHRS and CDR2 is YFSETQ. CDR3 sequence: CASSQGTGVDEQFF. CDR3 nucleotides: TGCGCCAGCAGCCAAGGGACAGGGGTGGATGAGCAGTTCTTC. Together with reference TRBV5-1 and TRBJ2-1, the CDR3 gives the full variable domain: KAGVTQTPRYLIKTRGQQVTLSCSPISGHRSVSWYQQTPGQGLQFLFEYFSETQRNKGNFPGRFSGRQFSNSRSEMNVSTLELGDSALYLCASSQGTGVDEQFFGPGTRLTVL.

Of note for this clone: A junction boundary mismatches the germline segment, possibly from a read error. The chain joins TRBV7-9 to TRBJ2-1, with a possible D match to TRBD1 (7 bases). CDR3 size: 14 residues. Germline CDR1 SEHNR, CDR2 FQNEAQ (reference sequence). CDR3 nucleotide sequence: TGTTCCAGCAGCTTAGGAGGGGGCGCGGATGAGCAGTTCTTC. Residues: CSSSLGGGADEQFF. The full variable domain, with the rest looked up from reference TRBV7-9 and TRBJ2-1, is DTGVSQNPRHKITKRGQNVTFRCDPISEHNRLYWYRQTLGQGPEFLTYFQNEAQLEKSRLLSDRFSAERPKGSFSTLEIQRTEQGDSAMYLCSSSLGGGADEQFFGPGTRLTVL.

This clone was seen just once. The CDR3 DNA follows: TGTGCCAGCACCGGACAGAGGCTTCTCTACGAGCAGTACTTC. It encodes CASTGQRLLYEQYF. V usage is TRBV2 and J usage is TRBJ2-7; a weak D match, TRBD1 (6 bases). CDR3 length equals 14 residues. The ends were cut back, 7 bases at V and 3 bases at J, with 16 bases in the middle. Germline CDR1 reads SNHLY; CDR2 reads FYNNEI.

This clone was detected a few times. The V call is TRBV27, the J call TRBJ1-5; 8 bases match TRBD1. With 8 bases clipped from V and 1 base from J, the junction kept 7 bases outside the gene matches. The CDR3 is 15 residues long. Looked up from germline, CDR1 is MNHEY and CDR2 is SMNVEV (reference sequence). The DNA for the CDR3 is TGTGCCAGCCGCCTCGGACAGGGCAGCAATCAGCCCCAGCATTTT. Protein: CASRLGQGSNQPQHF.

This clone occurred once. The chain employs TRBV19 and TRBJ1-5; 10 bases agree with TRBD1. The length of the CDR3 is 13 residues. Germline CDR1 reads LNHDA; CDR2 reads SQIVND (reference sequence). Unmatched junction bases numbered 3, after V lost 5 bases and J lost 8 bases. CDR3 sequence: CASSGDRGEPQHF. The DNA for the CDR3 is TGTGCCAGTAGTGGGGACAGGGGCGAGCCCCAGCATTTT.

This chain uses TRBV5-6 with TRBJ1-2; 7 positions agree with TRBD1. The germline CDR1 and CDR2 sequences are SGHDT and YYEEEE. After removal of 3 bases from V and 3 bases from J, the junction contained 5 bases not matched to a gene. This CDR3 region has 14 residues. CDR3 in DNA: TGTGCCAGCAGCTCGAAAGACAGGGACTATGGCTACACCTTC. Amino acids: CASSSKDRDYGYTF.

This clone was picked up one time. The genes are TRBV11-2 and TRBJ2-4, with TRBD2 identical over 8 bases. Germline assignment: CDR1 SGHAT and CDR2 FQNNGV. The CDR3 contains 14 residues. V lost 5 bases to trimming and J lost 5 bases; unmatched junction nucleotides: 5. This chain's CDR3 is CASSLTAGENIQYF. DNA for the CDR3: TGTGCCAGCAGCCTGACAGCGGGGGAAAACATTCAGTACTTC.

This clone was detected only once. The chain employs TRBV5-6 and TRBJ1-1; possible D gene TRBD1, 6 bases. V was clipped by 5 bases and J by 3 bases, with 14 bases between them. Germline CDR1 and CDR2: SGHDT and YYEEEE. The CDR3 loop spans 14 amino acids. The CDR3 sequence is CASSSLDRYTEAFF. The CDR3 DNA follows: TGTGCCAGCAGTTCCCTAGACAGGTACACTGAAGCTTTCTTT.

CDR3 bases: TGTGCCAGCAGCTTAGGGACCGGGACAGTCTCCTACAATGAGCAGTTCTTC. It codes for CASSLGTGTVSYNEQFF. The V call is TRBV7-9, the J call TRBJ2-1, with TRBD1 identical over 7 bases. This CDR3 has 17 amino acids. The V gene end was trimmed by 1 base and the J gene end by 0 bases; junction bases not matched to a gene: 6. CDR1 SEHNR and CDR2 FQNEAQ come from the germline V gene (reference sequence).

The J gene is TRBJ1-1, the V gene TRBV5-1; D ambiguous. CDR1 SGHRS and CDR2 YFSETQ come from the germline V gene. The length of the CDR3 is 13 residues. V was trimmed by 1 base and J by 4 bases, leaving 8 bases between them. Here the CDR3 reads CASSLKSVTEAFF. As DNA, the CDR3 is TGCGCCAGCAGCTTGAAGAGTGTCACTGAAGCTTTCTTT.

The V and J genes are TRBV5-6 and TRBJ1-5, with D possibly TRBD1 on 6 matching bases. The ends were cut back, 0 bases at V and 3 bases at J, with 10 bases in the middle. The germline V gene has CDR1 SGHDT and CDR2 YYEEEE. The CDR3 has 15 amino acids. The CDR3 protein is CASSLGGGDNQPQHF. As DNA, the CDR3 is TGTGCCAGCAGCTTGGGAGGGGGTGACAATCAGCCCCAGCATTTT.

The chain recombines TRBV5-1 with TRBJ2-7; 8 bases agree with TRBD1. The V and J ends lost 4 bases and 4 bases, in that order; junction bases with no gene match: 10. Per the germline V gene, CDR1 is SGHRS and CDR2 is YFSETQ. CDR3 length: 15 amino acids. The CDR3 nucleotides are TGCGCCAGCAGCATGTTACCGGGACAGGAGTACGAGCAGTACTTC. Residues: CASSMLPGQEYEQYF. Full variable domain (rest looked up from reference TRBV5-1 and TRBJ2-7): KAGVTQTPRYLIKTRGQQVTLSCSPISGHRSVSWYQQTPGQGLQFLFEYFSETQRNKGNFPGRFSGRQFSNSRSEMNVSTLELGDSALYLCASSMLPGQEYEQYFGPGTRLTVT.

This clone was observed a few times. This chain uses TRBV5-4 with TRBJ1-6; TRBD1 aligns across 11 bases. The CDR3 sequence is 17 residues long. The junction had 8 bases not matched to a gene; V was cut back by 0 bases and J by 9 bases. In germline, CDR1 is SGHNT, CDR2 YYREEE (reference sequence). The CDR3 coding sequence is TGTGCCAGCAGCTTGGGGACAGGGGGCGTAGTGGTTTCACCCCTCCACTTT. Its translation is CASSLGTGGVVVSPLHF.

The CDR3 DNA reads TGTGCCACCAGCAGAGACTGGAGGGAGGGCGAGCAGTACTTC. Translating gives CATSRDWREGEQYF. J is TRBJ2-7 and V is TRBV15; 7 positions match TRBD2. Losses at the gene ends were 0 bases for V and 6 bases for J; bases not matched to a gene: 5. The CDR3 is 14 amino acids. Germline CDR1 and CDR2: LNHNV and YYDKDF (reference sequence). Combining the CDR3 with reference TRBV15 and TRBJ2-7 gives the whole variable domain DAMVIQNPRYQVTQFGKPVTLSCSQTLNHNVMYWYQQKSSQAPKLLFHYYDKDFNNEADTPDNFQSRRPNTSFCFLDIRSPGLGDTAMYLCATSRDWREGEQYFGPGTRLTVT.

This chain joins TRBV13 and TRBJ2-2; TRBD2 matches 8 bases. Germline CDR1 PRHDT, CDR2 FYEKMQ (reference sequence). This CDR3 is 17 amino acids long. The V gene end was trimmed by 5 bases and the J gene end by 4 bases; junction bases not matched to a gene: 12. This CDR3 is CASSASGLVEGTGELFF. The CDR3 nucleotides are TGTGCCAGCAGCGCATCGGGACTAGTGGAAGGCACCGGGGAGCTGTTTTTT. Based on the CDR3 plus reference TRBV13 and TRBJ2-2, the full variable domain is AAGVIQSPRHLIKEKRETATLKCYPIPRHDTVYWYQQGPGQDPQFLISFYEKMQSDKGSIPDRFSAQQFSDYHSELNMSSLELGDSALYFCASSASGLVEGTGELFFGEGSRLTVL.

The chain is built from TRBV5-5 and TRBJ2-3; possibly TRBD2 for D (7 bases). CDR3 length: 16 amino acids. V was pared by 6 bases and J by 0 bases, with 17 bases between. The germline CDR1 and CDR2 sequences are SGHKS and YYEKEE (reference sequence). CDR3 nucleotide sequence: TGTGCCAGCACCAACGGAAGGGGGGGGAGCACAGATACGCAGTATTTT. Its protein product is CASTNGRGGSTDTQYF.

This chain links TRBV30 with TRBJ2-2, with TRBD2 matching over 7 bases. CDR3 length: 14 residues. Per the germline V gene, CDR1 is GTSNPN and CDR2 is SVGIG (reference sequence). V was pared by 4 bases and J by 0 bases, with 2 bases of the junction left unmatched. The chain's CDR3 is CAWMGGSNTGELFF. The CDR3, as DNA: TGTGCCTGGATGGGGGGGTCGAACACCGGGGAGCTGTTTTTT.

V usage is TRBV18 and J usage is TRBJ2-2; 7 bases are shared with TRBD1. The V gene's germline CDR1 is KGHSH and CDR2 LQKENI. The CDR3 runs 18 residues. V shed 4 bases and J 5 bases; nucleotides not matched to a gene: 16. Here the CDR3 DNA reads TGTGCCAGCTCACGACCACTCAACCCGACAGGGTGGACCGGGGAGCTGTTTTTT. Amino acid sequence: CASSRPLNPTGWTGELFF.

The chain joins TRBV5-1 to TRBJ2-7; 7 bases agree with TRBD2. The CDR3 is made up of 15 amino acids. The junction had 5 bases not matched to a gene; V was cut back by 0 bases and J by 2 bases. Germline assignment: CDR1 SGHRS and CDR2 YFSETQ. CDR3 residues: CASSLDLSGAYEQYF. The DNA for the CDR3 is TGCGCCAGCAGCTTGGATCTGAGCGGGGCCTACGAGCAGTACTTC.

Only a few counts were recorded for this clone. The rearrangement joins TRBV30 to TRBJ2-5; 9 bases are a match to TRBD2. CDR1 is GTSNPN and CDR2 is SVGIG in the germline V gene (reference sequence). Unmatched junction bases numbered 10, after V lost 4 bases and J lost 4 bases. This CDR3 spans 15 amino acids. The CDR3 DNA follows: TGTGCCTGGAAGCGAAGCGGGGGGCATGGAGAGACCCAGTACTTC. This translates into CAWKRSGGHGETQYF. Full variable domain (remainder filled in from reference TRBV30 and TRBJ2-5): SQTIHQWPATLVQPVGSPLSLECTVEGTSNPNLYWYRQAAGRGLQLLFYSVGIGQISSEVPQNLSASRPQDRQFILSSKKLLLSDSGFYLCAWKRSGGHGETQYFGPGTRLLVL.

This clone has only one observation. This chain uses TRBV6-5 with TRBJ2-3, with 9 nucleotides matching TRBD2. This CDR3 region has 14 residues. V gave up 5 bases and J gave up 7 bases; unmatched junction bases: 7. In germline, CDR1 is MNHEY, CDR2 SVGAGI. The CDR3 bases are TGTGCCAGCAGTCCTAGCGGGGCCGTGTATACGCAGTATTTT. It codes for CASSPSGAVYTQYF.

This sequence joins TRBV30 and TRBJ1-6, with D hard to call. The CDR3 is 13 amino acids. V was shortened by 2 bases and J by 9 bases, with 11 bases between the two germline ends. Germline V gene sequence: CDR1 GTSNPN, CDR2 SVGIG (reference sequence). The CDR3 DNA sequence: TGTGCCTGGAGTAACAGCCAGATTTCACCCCTCCACTTT. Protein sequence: CAWSNSQISPLHF.

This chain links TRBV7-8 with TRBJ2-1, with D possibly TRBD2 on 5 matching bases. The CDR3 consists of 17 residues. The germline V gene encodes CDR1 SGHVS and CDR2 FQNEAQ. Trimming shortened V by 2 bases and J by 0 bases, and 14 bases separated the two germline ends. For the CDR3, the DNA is TGTGCCAGCAGCTTATTGCCTCGGGGAAGCTCCTACAATGAGCAGTTCTTC. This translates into CASSLLPRGSSYNEQFF.

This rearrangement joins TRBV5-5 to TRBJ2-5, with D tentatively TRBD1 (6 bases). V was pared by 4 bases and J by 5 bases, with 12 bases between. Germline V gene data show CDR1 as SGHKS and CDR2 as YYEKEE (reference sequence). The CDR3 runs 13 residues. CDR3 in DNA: TGTGCCAGCAGCGAGACAGGTCCGGAGACCCAGTACTTC. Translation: CASSETGPETQYF.

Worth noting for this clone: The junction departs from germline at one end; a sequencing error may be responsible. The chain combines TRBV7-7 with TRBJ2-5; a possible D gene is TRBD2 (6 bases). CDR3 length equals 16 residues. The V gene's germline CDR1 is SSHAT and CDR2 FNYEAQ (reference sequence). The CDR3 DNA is TGTGCTAGCAGCGCCGGCGGAGGGACCCAGAAAGAGACCCAGTACTTC. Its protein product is CASSAGGGTQKETQYF.

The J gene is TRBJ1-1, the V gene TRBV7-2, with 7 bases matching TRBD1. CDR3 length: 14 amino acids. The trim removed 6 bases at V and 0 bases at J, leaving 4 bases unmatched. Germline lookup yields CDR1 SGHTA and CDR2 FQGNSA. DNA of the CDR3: TGTGCCAGCAGGGGACAGACGATGAACACTGAAGCTTTCTTT. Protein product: CASRGQTMNTEAFF.

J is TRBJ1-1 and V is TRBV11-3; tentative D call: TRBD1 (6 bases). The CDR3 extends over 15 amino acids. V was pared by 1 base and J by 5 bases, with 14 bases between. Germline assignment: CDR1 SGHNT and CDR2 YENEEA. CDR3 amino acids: CASSLARGTGTEAFF. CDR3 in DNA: TGTGCCAGCAGCTTAGCCAGGGGCACCGGGACTGAAGCTTTCTTT. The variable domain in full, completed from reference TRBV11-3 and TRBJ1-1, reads EAGVVQSPRYKIIEKKQPVAFWCNPISGHNTLYWYLQNLGQGPELLIRYENEEAVDDSQLPKDRFSAERLKGVDSTLKIQPAELGDSAVYLCASSLARGTGTEAFFGQGTRLTVV.

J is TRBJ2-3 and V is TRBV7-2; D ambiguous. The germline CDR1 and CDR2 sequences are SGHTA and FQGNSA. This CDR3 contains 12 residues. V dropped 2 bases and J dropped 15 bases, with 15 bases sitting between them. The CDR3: CASSLNSIREYF. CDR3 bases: TGTGCCAGCAGCTTAAATTCTATACGCGAATATTTT.

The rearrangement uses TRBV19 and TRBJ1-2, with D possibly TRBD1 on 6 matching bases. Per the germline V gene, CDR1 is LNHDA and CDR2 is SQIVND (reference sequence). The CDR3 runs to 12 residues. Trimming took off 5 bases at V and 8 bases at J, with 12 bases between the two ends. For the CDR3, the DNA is TGTGCCAGTAGTTTATCGACAGGAGGCTACACCTTC. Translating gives CASSLSTGGYTF. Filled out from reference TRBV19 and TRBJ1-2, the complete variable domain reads DGGITQSPKYLFRKEGQNVTLSCEQNLNHDAMYWYRQDPGQGLRLIYYSQIVNDFQKGDIAEGYSVSREKKESFPLTVTSAQKNPTAFYLCASSLSTGGYTFGSGTRLTVV.

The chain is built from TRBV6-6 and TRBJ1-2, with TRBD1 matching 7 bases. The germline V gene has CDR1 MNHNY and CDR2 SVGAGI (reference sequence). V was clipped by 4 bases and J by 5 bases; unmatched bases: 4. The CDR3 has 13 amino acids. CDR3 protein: CASSSQGDYGYTF. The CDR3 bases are TGTGCCAGCAGTTCCCAGGGGGATTATGGCTACACCTTC.

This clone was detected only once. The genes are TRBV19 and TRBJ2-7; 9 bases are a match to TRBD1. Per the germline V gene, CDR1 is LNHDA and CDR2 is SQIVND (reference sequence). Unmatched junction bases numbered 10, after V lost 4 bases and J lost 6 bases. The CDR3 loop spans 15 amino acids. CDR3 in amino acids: CASSTTGGPFFEQYF. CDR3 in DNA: TGTGCCAGTAGTACCACAGGGGGCCCTTTCTTCGAGCAGTACTTC.